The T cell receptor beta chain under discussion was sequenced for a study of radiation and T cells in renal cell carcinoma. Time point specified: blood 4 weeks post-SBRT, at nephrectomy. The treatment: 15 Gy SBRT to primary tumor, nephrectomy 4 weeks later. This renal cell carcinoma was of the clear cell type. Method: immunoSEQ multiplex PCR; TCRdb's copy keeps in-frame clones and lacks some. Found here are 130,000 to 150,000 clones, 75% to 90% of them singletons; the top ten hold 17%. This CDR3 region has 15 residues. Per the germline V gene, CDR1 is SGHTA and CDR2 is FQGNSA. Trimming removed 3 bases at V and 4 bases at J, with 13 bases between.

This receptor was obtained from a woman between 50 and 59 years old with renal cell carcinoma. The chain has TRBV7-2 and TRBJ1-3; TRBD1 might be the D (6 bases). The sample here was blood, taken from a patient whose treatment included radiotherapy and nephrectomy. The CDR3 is CASSLSTGNGNTIYF. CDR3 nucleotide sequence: TGTGCCAGCAGCTTGTCCACAGGGAACGGAAACACCATATATTTT.